Reported below is one T cell receptor (beta chain). This clonotype was observed a few times. Its antigen is not yet known. No base-level quality is on record; no much larger clone is a single base apart. This sample is drawn from a study of neurological immune-mediated disorders (dated by TCRdb to the late 2010s). About the full investigation: Peripheral blood TCR-beta repertoires from patients with HTLV-I-associated myelopathy (HAM/TSP), patients with multiple sclerosis, and healthy controls were compared in the study using UMI-based sequencing. The cohort comprised about 70 subjects: about 14 HAM/TSP patients, 34 multiple sclerosis patients and about 20 healthy controls. The approximately 99 TCR-beta libraries included longitudinal samples, technical triplicates and paired sorted CD4+ and CD8+ T-cell subsets alongside PBMC samples. General conclusions and limits of the study: No identical CDR3 amino acid sequences were found to be shared among expanded clones across subjects, suggesting that TCR-beta repertoires were private in all groups. TCR clonal expansion was highest in HAM/TSP patients and lowest in MS patients, with MS patients falling below even healthy controls.

The healthy controls were volunteers from a blood bank in Maryland, USA. For the unsorted PBMC libraries, 2 million PBMCs were stored in RNAlater at -80 degrees C until RNA extraction and were used to generate the libraries. Peripheral blood underwent Ficoll-Hypaque density gradient centrifugation to isolate PBMCs, which were then cryopreserved in liquid nitrogen. cDNA was synthesized by template-switch 5'RACE using a primer carrying a 10-nucleotide random unique molecular identifier by which each TCR transcript was tagged. Every sequencing run covered 15-18 subjects and yielded more than 160 million TCR-beta sequences. The RNeasy kit was used for extraction of total RNA. Using the KAPA Real-time Library Amplification kit, TCR-beta VDJ regions were amplified with primers for the TCR constant region and the 5'RACE anchor. A first PCR added sample indexes and Illumina adaptors, after which a second PCR increased the library yield. After purification with Ampure beads, the TCR product of roughly 650 bp was size-selected on a 2% E-gel SizeSelection system. Library quality was checked on a Bioanalyzer, concentration was measured with Qubit, and libraries were quantified with the Kapa Library Quantification kit before pooling. An Illumina HiSeq 2500 sequenced the libraries paired-end 2 x 150 bp. To increase sequence diversity, about 25-31% phiX was spiked into each library pool. The authors' analysis ran thus. The quality-filtered reads were processed with the UMI-based MiGEC pipeline, whose error correction step removed more than 80% of the raw TCR sequences. VDJ genes were aligned to IMGT germline references, and each clonotype was defined by a unique CDR3 amino acid sequence together with V-J genes. VDJtools evaluated clonal expansion, Shannon diversity and CDR3 relatedness (CalcPairwiseDistances, ClusterSamples); CLCbio workbench built phylogenetic trees. Expanded clones were defined as having at least 8 unique UMIs, based on coefficient-of-variation modelling across technical triplicates. The public reads were reanalyzed by TCRdb: fastp trimming at Q25, MiXCR alignment, in-frame beta chains only. Rows are combined by CDR3 protein, so each entry shows the most common genes and DNA. These V and J calls are TCRdb output, not the study's own analysis. The table for this sample lists tens of thousands of distinct CDR3 sequences; over 15% of them were counted only once. The ten biggest clones cover just over 15% of the sample.

The CDR3 measures 14 amino acids from cysteine to phenylalanine. Here the CDR3 DNA is all that survives: 42 bases in frame from base 1. V and J are truncated by 3 bases and 2 bases respectively, leaving an intervening sequence of 9 bases. Recombination joined TRBV12-3 or TRBV12-4 with TRBJ2-3; the D gene remains uncertain. The sequence was collected from a middle-aged woman in good health. Sequences were obtained from PBMCs. The DNA sequence is as follows: TGTGCCAGCAGTTTGAGTTTCTACACAGATACGCAGTATTTT. Translation gives CASSLSFYTDTQYF.